The sample holds a few counts of the clone carrying this T cell receptor (beta chain). Its specificity is unknown. Relying on iRepertoire HTBI primers and Arm-PCR of CDR3 regions, the team built TCR beta libraries. TCRdb ran MiXCR on the multiplex PCR reads and lists one entry per CDR3 protein. The table shows a few hundred thousand distinct CDR3 sequences, with approximately 20% occurring only once. Unmatched junction bases numbered 9, after V lost 10 bases and J lost 4 bases. The CDR3 totals 14 residues. Germline V gives CDR1 LGHDT, CDR2 YNNKEL (reference sequence). The data are from a study of regulatory T cells in long-lasting Graves disease. Study details: Antithyroid drugs had been taken under 3 months by newly diagnosed Graves' patients. The study's findings and limits: With persistent disease, TRBV28, TRBJ1-2 and TRBJ2-5 were the favored segments.

Noted time point: newly diagnosed GD, antithyroid drugs for less than 3 months. The TCR library was prepared using RNA isolated from PBMCs. Guidelines of the American Thyroid Association were used to diagnose Graves' disease. The source is a female donor with Graves disease. The chain employs TRBV3-1 and TRBJ2-7; 11 nucleotides align to TRBD1. Sequencing was performed on peripheral blood mononuclear cells (PBMCs), taken at new diagnosis, from a patient treated with antithyroid drugs. Here the CDR3 reads CATTSGTGGYEQYF. CDR3 nucleotides: TGTGCCACCACCTCCGGGACAGGGGGTTACGAGCAGTACTTC.